This passage covers 24 T cell receptor beta chains from one sample sequenced in a study of cytomegalovirus exposure and HLA in healthy donors. Only in-frame clones appear in the TCRdb table, and some are missing; sequencing was by immunoSEQ multiplex PCR. The profile shows approximately 230,000 clones, roughly 87% of them singletons. Sequencing was performed on PBMCs. The receptors stem from a young man in good health and CMV-seropositive.

The genes are TRBV27 and TRBJ2-7; the match to TRBD2 covers 13 bases. This CDR3 spans 16 amino acids. Trimming took 5 bases from V and 2 from J; bases not matched to a gene: 6. The germline V gene encodes CDR1 MNHEY and CDR2 SMNVEV (reference sequence). CDR3 residues: CASSRLAGGRPYEQYF. Written as DNA, the CDR3 is TGTGCCAGCAGTCGACTAGCGGGGGGACGGCCCTACGAGCAGTACTTC.

The chain uses TRBV13 and TRBJ2-3, with 7 bases identical to TRBD1. The CDR3 sequence is 15 residues long. Germline trimming cut 5 bases from V and 7 bases from J; bases unmatched to any gene: 12. Per germline, CDR1 PRHDT and CDR2 FYEKMQ (reference sequence). CDR3 in DNA: TGTGCCAGCAGCGTTAGCCGGGACAGTGGATATACGCAGTATTTT. This encodes CASSVSRDSGYTQYF.

This sequence joins TRBV30 and TRBJ2-2; 8 bases line up with TRBD2. The CDR3 spans 15 residues. Germline V gene sequence: CDR1 GTSNPN, CDR2 SVGIG (reference sequence). The V segment lost 2 bases and the J segment 7 bases; nucleotides outside the gene matches: 9. The CDR3 is CAWSRGGRKDGELFF. The CDR3 DNA follows: TGTGCCTGGAGTCGTGGCGGGAGGAAGGACGGGGAGCTGTTTTTT.

V is TRBV5-4 and J is TRBJ1-1; D is perhaps TRBD1 (5 bases). Germline CDR1 SGHNT, CDR2 YYREEE (reference sequence). Trimming shortened V by 5 bases and J by 0 bases, and 11 bases separated the two germline ends. The length of the CDR3 is 14 residues. CDR3 DNA: TGTGCCAGCAGACCCGACAGCGTGAACACTGAAGCTTTCTTT. Residues: CASRPDSVNTEAFF.

This chain links TRBV5-1 with TRBJ1-1; a possible D gene is TRBD1 (6 bases). V gave up 2 bases and J gave up 0 bases, with 14 bases separating them. The CDR3 totals 16 residues. Looked up from germline, CDR1 is SGHRS and CDR2 is YFSETQ. The CDR3 loop reads CASSFTGPGVNTEAFF. For the CDR3, the DNA is TGCGCCAGCAGCTTTACGGGTCCAGGGGTGAACACTGAAGCTTTCTTT. The full variable domain, its missing parts supplied by reference TRBV5-1 and TRBJ1-1, is KAGVTQTPRYLIKTRGQQVTLSCSPISGHRSVSWYQQTPGQGLQFLFEYFSETQRNKGNFPGRFSGRQFSNSRSEMNVSTLELGDSALYLCASSFTGPGVNTEAFFGQGTRLTVV.

The CDR3 sequence is CASSGYRGQLYGYTF. CDR3 bases: TGTGCCAGCAGCGGATACAGGGGTCAACTCTATGGCTACACCTTC. The chain combines TRBV2 with TRBJ1-2, with 7 bases lining up with TRBD1. Germline V lookup: CDR1 SNHLY, CDR2 FYNNEI. The CDR3 loop spans 15 amino acids. Trimming removed 6 bases from V and 4 bases from J; junction bases left unmatched: 11. Full variable domain (missing parts from reference TRBV2 and TRBJ1-2): EPEVTQTPSHQVTQMGQEVILRCVPISNHLYFYWYRQILGQKVEFLVSFYNNEISEKSEIFDDQFSVERPDGSNFTLKIRSTKLEDSAMYFCASSGYRGQLYGYTFGSGTRLTVV.

This chain uses TRBV27 with TRBJ2-5; the D is unclear. The ends were cut back, 2 bases at V and 0 bases at J, with 4 bases in the middle. This CDR3 has 13 residues. Germline V CDR1 and CDR2: MNHEY, SMNVEV (reference sequence). The CDR3 DNA reads TGTGCCAGCAGTTTAGGGGACCAAGAGACCCAGTACTTC. Translated, it gives CASSLGDQETQYF.

The chain combines TRBV11-2 with TRBJ2-7; D remains unclear. CDR3 size: 14 residues. V was clipped by 4 bases and J by 4 bases, with 14 bases between them. The germline V gene encodes CDR1 SGHAT and CDR2 FQNNGV. The CDR3 loop reads CASSSFFGEYEQYF. The CDR3 nucleotides are TGTGCCAGCAGCTCCTTCTTCGGCGAGTACGAGCAGTACTTC.

The chain links TRBV5-1 to TRBJ2-7, with D perhaps assigned TRBD1 or TRBD2 (5 bases each). V lost 4 bases to trimming and J lost 0 bases, with 11 bases between them. The V gene's germline CDR1 is SGHRS and CDR2 YFSETQ. This CDR3 has 14 residues. CDR3 DNA sequence: TGCGCCAGCAGCCTGGGACCGAGCTCCTACGAGCAGTACTTC. Translated: CASSLGPSSYEQYF.

The chain combines TRBV7-8 with TRBJ2-1; 9 bases are a match to TRBD1. Per germline, CDR1 SGHVS and CDR2 FQNEAQ. The CDR3 covers 16 residues. The V segment lost 3 bases and the J segment 1 base; nucleotides outside the gene matches: 4. Here the CDR3 reads CASSFLGQGSYNEQFF. The CDR3 coding sequence is TGTGCCAGCAGCTTCCTAGGACAGGGGTCCTACAATGAGCAGTTCTTC. The variable domain in full, with the rest retrieved from reference TRBV7-8 and TRBJ2-1, is GAGVSQSPRYKVAKRGQDVALRCDPISGHVSLFWYQQALGQGPEFLTYFQNEAQLDKSGLPSDRFFAERPEGSVSTLKIQRTQQEDSAVYLCASSFLGQGSYNEQFFGPGTRLTVL.

V gene TRBV19 combines with J gene TRBJ2-1; 10 bases align to TRBD2. V was clipped by 6 bases and J by 4 bases; unmatched bases: 9. Germline V CDR1 and CDR2: LNHDA, SQIVND (reference sequence). CDR3 length: 16 amino acids. The DNA for the CDR3 is TGTGCCAGTAGCATCTCCCTAGCGGGAGTATACAATGAGCAGTTCTTC. Amino acids: CASSISLAGVYNEQFF. The variable domain in full, completed from reference TRBV19 and TRBJ2-1, reads DGGITQSPKYLFRKEGQNVTLSCEQNLNHDAMYWYRQDPGQGLRLIYYSQIVNDFQKGDIAEGYSVSREKKESFPLTVTSAQKNPTAFYLCASSISLAGVYNEQFFGPGTRLTVL.

The J gene is TRBJ2-7, the V gene TRBV6-5; D is unclear. Looked up from germline, CDR1 is MNHEY and CDR2 is SVGAGI. The CDR3 is 16 residues long. Deletions cut 0 bases from V and 1 base from J, with 13 bases between. The CDR3, as DNA: TGTGCCAGCAGTTACTCGGTCCAGGAGAAATCCTACGAGCAGTACTTC. It specifies CASSYSVQEKSYEQYF.

The V and J genes are TRBV6-1 and TRBJ1-5; D is possibly TRBD1 (6 bases). Germline lookup yields CDR1 MNHNS and CDR2 SASEGT. V was cut by 6 bases and J by 0 bases, with 9 bases left in between. This CDR3 spans 14 amino acids. This CDR3 is CASSTGYSNQPQHF. CDR3 DNA: TGTGCCAGCAGCACAGGGTATAGCAATCAGCCCCAGCATTTT.

The sample holds one count of this clone. The chain employs TRBV28 and TRBJ1-2, with D unresolved. CDR1 is MDHEN, CDR2 SYDVKM, per germline. V gave up 3 bases and J gave up 0 bases, with 17 bases separating them. The CDR3 is 17 amino acids. This CDR3 is CASSFDPGWTPNYGYTF. The DNA of the CDR3 is TGTGCCAGCAGTTTTGACCCCGGGTGGACCCCTAACTATGGCTACACCTTC.

Here the CDR3 DNA reads TGTGCCAGCGCTACAGGGGGCTCGGGCAATCAGCCCCAGCATTTT. Translating gives CASATGGSGNQPQHF. J is TRBJ1-5 and V is TRBV18; 9 bases line up with TRBD1. This CDR3 contains 15 residues. Germline CDR1 KGHSH, CDR2 LQKENI. The V gene end was trimmed by 8 bases and the J gene end by 2 bases; junction bases not matched to a gene: 7.

This chain joins TRBV6-5 and TRBJ1-2; no clear D gene. The V end was cut by 2 bases, the J end by 4 bases, with 17 bases between. CDR1 is MNHEY, CDR2 SVGAGI, per germline. The CDR3 runs 16 residues. CDR3 residues: CASSYRPSPLTYGYTF. CDR3 nucleotide sequence: TGTGCCAGCAGTTACCGCCCTAGTCCCCTTACCTATGGCTACACCTTC.

The V and J genes are TRBV4-3 and TRBJ2-7; D is possibly TRBD2 (5 bases). The V gene's germline CDR1 is LGHNA and CDR2 YSLEER. This CDR3 region has 13 residues. Trimming took 1 base from V and 2 from J, leaving 6 bases between them. The CDR3 loop is CASSQAGTYEQYF. CDR3 nucleotide sequence: TGCGCCAGCAGCCAAGCGGGAACCTACGAGCAGTACTTC.

The chain recombines TRBV4-3 with TRBJ2-5; D is tentatively TRBD1 or TRBD2 (5 bases each). Trimming shortened V by 0 bases and J by 4 bases, and 15 bases separated the two germline ends. The germline V gene encodes CDR1 LGHNA and CDR2 YSLEER. The CDR3 sequence is 16 residues long. The CDR3 loop is CASSQDFGASRETQYF. In DNA, the CDR3 is TGCGCCAGCAGCCAAGATTTTGGGGCTAGCCGAGAGACCCAGTACTTC.

The V and J genes are TRBV4-1 and TRBJ1-4, with 11 positions matching TRBD1. Germline assignment: CDR1 MGHRA and CDR2 YSYEKL. J gave up 7 bases and V 3 bases, and 7 bases lay outside the gene matches. CDR3 length equals 16 residues. CDR3 nucleotides: TGCGCCAGCAGCCAGTGGACAGGGGGCGATAGTGAAAAACTGTTTTTT. Translating it yields CASSQWTGGDSEKLFF.

V is TRBV30 and J is TRBJ2-3; 8 positions match TRBD1. Germline V CDR1 and CDR2: GTSNPN, SVGIG (reference sequence). Losses at the gene ends were 5 bases for V and 4 bases for J; bases not matched to a gene: 5. This CDR3 is 13 amino acids long. CDR3 nucleotide sequence: TGTGCCTGGGACAGGGGTGATGCAGATACGCAGTATTTT. Protein sequence: CAWDRGDADTQYF.

The J gene is TRBJ1-2, the V gene TRBV4-3, with D maybe TRBD1 (6 bases). The CDR3 totals 13 residues. Looked up from germline, CDR1 is LGHNA and CDR2 is YSLEER. With 0 bases removed from V and 10 bases from J, the gap between germline ends came to 12 bases. The CDR3 coding sequence is TGCGCCAGCAGCCAAGAGAGCCAGGGGCCCTACACCTTC. Translated: CASSQESQGPYTF.

The CDR3 nucleotides read TGTGCCAGCAGGGCCCGGGGGCCCGAAATCCCGGATACGCAGTATTTT. Its translation: CASRARGPEIPDTQYF. This sequence joins TRBV28 and TRBJ2-3; D assignment may be TRBD1 or TRBD2 (6 bases each). Germline V gene sequence: CDR1 MDHEN, CDR2 SYDVKM. V was cut by 6 bases and J by 6 bases, with 22 bases left in between. This CDR3 region has 16 residues.

This chain connects TRBV5-1 to TRBJ1-1; 9 nucleotides agree with TRBD1. Germline lookup yields CDR1 SGHRS and CDR2 YFSETQ. Unmatched junction bases numbered 7, after V lost 4 bases and J lost 3 bases. This CDR3 is built from 15 residues. CDR3 nucleotide sequence: TGCGCCAGCAGCCGAAACAGGGGGCAAGACACTGAAGCTTTCTTT. It specifies CASSRNRGQDTEAFF. Full variable domain (outside the CDR3, taken from reference TRBV5-1 and TRBJ1-1): KAGVTQTPRYLIKTRGQQVTLSCSPISGHRSVSWYQQTPGQGLQFLFEYFSETQRNKGNFPGRFSGRQFSNSRSEMNVSTLELGDSALYLCASSRNRGQDTEAFFGQGTRLTVV.

This chain links TRBV6-6 with TRBJ2-6; 7 nucleotides align to TRBD2. Germline V CDR1 and CDR2: MNHNY, SVGAGI (reference sequence). Trimming removed 6 bases from V and 2 bases from J; junction bases left unmatched: 7. The CDR3 contains 16 residues. CDR3 in DNA: TGTGCCAGCAGACCTCAACTAGCGCCTGGGGCCAACGTCCTGACTTTC. Translating gives CASRPQLAPGANVLTF.